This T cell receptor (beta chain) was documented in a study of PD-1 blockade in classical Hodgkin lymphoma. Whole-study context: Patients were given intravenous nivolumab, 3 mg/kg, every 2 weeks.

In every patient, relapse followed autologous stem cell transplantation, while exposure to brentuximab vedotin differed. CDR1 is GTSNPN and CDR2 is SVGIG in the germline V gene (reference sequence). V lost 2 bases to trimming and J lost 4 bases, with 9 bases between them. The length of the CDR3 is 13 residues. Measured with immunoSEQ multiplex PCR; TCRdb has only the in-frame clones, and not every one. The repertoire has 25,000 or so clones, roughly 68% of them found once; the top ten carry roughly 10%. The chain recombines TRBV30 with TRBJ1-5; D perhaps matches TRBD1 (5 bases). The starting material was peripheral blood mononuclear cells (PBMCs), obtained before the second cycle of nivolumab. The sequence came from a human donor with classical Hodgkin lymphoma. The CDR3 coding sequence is TGTGCCTGGAGTAGAGGGGAAAATCAGCCCCAGCATTTT. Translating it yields CAWSRGENQPQHF.